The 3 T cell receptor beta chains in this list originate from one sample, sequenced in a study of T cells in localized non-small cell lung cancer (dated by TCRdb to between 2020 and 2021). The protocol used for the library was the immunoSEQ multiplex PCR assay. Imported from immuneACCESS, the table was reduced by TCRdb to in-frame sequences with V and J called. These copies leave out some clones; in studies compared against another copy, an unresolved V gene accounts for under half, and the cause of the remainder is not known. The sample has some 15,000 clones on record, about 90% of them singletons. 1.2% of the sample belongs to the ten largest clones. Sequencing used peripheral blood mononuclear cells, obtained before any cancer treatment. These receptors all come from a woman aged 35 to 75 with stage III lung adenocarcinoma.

CDR3 DNA: TGTGCCAGCCTCGGAAACACTGAAGCTTTCTTT. It codes for CASLGNTEAFF. V and J are TRBV10-3 and TRBJ1-1, with D unresolved. This CDR3 is built from 11 residues. Trimming removed 10 bases from V and 2 bases from J, with 8 bases in between. CDR1 ENHRY and CDR2 SYGVKD come from the germline V gene.

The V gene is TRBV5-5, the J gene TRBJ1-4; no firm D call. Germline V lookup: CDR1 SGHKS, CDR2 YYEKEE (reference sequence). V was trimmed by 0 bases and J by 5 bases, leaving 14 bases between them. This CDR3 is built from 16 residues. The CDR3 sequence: CASSLGEGRSNEKLFF. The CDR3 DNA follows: TGTGCCAGCAGCTTGGGGGAGGGCAGGAGCAATGAAAAACTGTTTTTT.

The CDR3 DNA follows: TGTGCCAGCACCACCGGGAGTCTAGGTGACTATGGCTACACCTTC. It yields the protein CASTTGSLGDYGYTF. V usage is TRBV6-5 and J usage is TRBJ1-2, with D unclear. Looked up from germline, CDR1 is MNHEY and CDR2 is SVGAGI. Trimming took 7 bases from V and 3 from J, leaving 18 bases between them. The CDR3 is 15 residues long.